This T cell receptor (beta chain) was obtained from a study of response to subunit inactivated influenza vaccine. Broader study findings: Every seasonal influenza vaccination brings in few new T cells, the authors suggested.

With regard to this clonotype: Its antigen is still unknown.

The CDR3 sequence is 14 residues long. Trimming removed 3 bases at V and 5 bases at J, with 12 bases between. Germline V gene sequence: CDR1 KGHDR, CDR2 SFDVKD. TCRdb re-derived calls from the RT-PCR reads in MiXCR, one entry per CDR3 protein. The top ten hold approximately 10% of the sample, which has about 800,000 distinct CDR3 sequences, around 20% seen once. The sequence came from a man aged 50-60 years who received an inactivated influenza vaccine. The material sequenced was PBMCs from blood, taken about 5 days after vaccination. This sequence joins TRBV24-1 and TRBJ2-5, with D maybe TRBD1 (6 bases). This CDR3 is CATSDVLQGETQYF. The DNA for the CDR3 is TGTGCCACCAGTGATGTGCTTCAGGGGGAGACCCAGTACTTC.